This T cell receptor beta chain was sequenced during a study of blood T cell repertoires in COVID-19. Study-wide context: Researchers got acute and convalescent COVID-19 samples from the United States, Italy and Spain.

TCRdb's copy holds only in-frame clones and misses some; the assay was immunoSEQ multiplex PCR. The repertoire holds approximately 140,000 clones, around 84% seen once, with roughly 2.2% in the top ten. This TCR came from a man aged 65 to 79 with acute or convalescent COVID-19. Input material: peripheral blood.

CDR3 bases: TGTGCCATCAGACCGACAGGGGACAATCAGCCCCAGCATTTT. Translated: CAIRPTGDNQPQHF. The chain uses TRBV10-3 and TRBJ1-5; 8 bases line up with TRBD1. CDR1 is ENHRY, CDR2 SYGVKD, per germline. CDR3 length equals 14 residues. The V and J ends lost 6 bases and 3 bases, in that order; junction bases with no gene match: 4.